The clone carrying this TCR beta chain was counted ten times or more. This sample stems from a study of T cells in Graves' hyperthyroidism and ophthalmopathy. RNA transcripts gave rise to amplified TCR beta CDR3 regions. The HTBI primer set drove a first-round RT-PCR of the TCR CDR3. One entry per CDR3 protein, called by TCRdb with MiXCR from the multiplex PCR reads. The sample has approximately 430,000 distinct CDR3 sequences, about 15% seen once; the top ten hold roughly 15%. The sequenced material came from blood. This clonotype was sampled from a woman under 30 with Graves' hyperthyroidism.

CDR3 bases: TGTGCCAGCAGCCGCCGGGACAGGGTTGACAATGAGCAGTTCTTC. Protein sequence: CASSRRDRVDNEQFF. This chain uses TRBV7-9 with TRBJ2-1, with 9 bases aligning to TRBD1. Losses at the gene ends were 5 bases for V and 5 bases for J; bases not matched to a gene: 7. Germline V CDR1 and CDR2: SEHNR, FQNEAQ (reference sequence). The CDR3 is made up of 15 amino acids. The complete variable domain, with remaining parts taken from reference TRBV7-9 and TRBJ2-1, reads DTGVSQNPRHKITKRGQNVTFRCDPISEHNRLYWYRQTLGQGPEFLTYFQNEAQLEKSRLLSDRFSAERPKGSFSTLEIQRTEQGDSAMYLCASSRRDRVDNEQFFGPGTRLTVL.